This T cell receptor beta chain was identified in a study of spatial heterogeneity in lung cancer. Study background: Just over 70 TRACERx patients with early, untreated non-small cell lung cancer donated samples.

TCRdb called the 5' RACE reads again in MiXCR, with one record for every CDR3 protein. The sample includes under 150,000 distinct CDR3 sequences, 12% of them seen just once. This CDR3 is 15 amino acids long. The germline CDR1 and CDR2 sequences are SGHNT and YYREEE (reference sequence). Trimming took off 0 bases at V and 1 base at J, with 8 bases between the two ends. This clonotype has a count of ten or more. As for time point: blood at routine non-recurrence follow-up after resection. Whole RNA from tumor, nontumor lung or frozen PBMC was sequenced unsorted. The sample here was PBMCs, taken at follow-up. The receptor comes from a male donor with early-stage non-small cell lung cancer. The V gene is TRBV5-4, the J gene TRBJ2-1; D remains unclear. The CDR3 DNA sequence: TGTGCCAGCAGCTTGGCTCTAGGTTCCTACAATGAGCAGTTCTTC. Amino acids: CASSLALGSYNEQFF. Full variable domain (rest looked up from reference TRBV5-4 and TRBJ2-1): ETGVTQSPTHLIKTRGQQVTLRCSSQSGHNTVSWYQQALGQGPQFIFQYYREEENGRGNFPPRFSGLQFPNYSSELNVNALELDDSALYLCASSLALGSYNEQFFGPGTRLTVL.